This T cell receptor (beta chain) was recorded in a study of CD8 T cells in ankylosing spondylitis. Making use of molecular barcodes, quantitative 5'-RACE generated TCR beta libraries. TCRdb redid the calling of the 5' RACE reads with MiXCR, one entry per CDR3 protein. The sample comprises roughly 86,000 distinct CDR3 sequences, around 10% of which are singletons, and approximately 5.5% rests with the top ten. Study results and limitations: For ankylosing spondylitis blood, a TCR beta motif of fewer than 10 highly homologous variants appeared characteristic. From matched ankylosing spondylitis synovial fluid, disease-linked clones were reportedly recovered at significantly enriched levels.

The CDR3 loop spans 16 amino acids. Germline CDR1 is MDHEN and CDR2 is SYDVKM. About this clonotype: Its antigen remains unidentified. This could be a read error, since a much larger clone is one nucleotide away.

The sequence came from a male donor with ankylosing spondylitis or in good health (not recorded which). The sequencing input was blood, either unsorted or a sorted T cell fraction (not recorded which). The chain is built from TRBV28 and TRBJ2-1, with 8 nucleotides matching TRBD2. For the CDR3, the DNA is TGTGCCACCAGTTTCCTTACTAGCGGCTCCTACAATGAGCAGTTCTTC. This encodes CATSFLTSGSYNEQFF.